The sequence of this T cell receptor beta chain was determined in a study of blood T cell repertoires in COVID-19. About the study: PBMCs, B-cell-depleted T cells, or T cells were the source of the cDNA or gDNA that made up the material.

Authors' processing steps: Reference gene primer amplification in the assay estimated nucleated cell counts. TCRdb keeps only in-frame clones here, not all; method: immunoSEQ multiplex PCR. For V, J and clone size, that table is used; D and trimming come from the DNA. The table has approximately 92,000 clones, approximately 81% seen once. Trimming removed 4 bases from V and 3 bases from J; junction bases left unmatched: 5. The CDR3 is 15 residues long. Germline V gene data show CDR1 as LGHDT and CDR2 as YNNKEL (reference sequence). The V gene is TRBV3-1 (or the pseudogene TRBV3-2), the J gene TRBJ1-5; 8 bases agree with TRBD1. This TCR derives from a man in his sixties with acute or convalescent COVID-19. Sequences were obtained from peripheral blood. The DNA for the CDR3 is TGTGCCAGCAGCCGGGGACAGGTTTTCAATCAGCCCCAGCATTTT. Its protein is CASSRGQVFNQPQHF.